These 6 T cell receptor beta chains were sequenced from one sample in a study of blood T cell repertoires in COVID-19. Assay: immunoSEQ multiplex PCR; the TCRdb copy retains only in-frame clones and omits some. The sample has approximately 480,000 clones, roughly nine tenths seen once. The sample consisted of PBMCs or T cells enriched from blood (not recorded which). These receptors were obtained from a woman aged 18-35 years who had recovered from COVID-19.

The V gene is TRBV7-2, the J gene TRBJ1-2; tentative D call: TRBD1 (6 bases). This CDR3 is 16 amino acids long. V was pared by 0 bases and J by 7 bases, with 18 bases between. Per the germline V gene, CDR1 is SGHTA and CDR2 is FQGNSA. CDR3 region: CASSLALVAGGGGYTF. DNA for the CDR3: TGTGCCAGCAGCTTAGCCCTTGTGGCGGGGGGCGGTGGCTACACCTTC.

This clone was seen just once. The chain has TRBV5-1 and TRBJ2-7; 7 nucleotides match TRBD1. This CDR3 spans 16 amino acids. Germline lookup yields CDR1 SGHRS and CDR2 YFSETQ. Trimming took 0 bases from V and 3 from J; bases not matched to a gene: 9. In nucleotides, the CDR3 is TGCGCCAGCAGCTTGGATTCGACAGGGACGTTCTACGAGCAGTACTTC. Its protein product is CASSLDSTGTFYEQYF.

This clone was seen once. The rearrangement uses TRBV30 and TRBJ1-6; D perhaps matches TRBD1 (5 bases). V dropped 5 bases and J dropped 0 bases, with 11 bases sitting between them. Per germline, CDR1 GTSNPN and CDR2 SVGIG (reference sequence). This CDR3 region has 15 residues. CDR3 in amino acids: CAWGRDSSYNSPLHF. DNA for the CDR3: TGTGCCTGGGGCAGGGATAGCTCCTATAATTCACCCCTCCACTTT.

This clone was recorded at least ten times. The V call is TRBV24-1, the J call TRBJ1-3, with D unresolved. Germline lookup yields CDR1 KGHDR and CDR2 SFDVKD. The CDR3 length is 16 residues. Trimming removed 5 bases from V and 0 bases from J, with 13 bases in between. Here the CDR3 DNA reads TGTGCCACCAGTGCTTACTTTCGGTCCTCTGGAAACACCATATATTTT. Protein: CATSAYFRSSGNTIYF.

The V call is TRBV6-5, the J call TRBJ2-6; 7 bases line up with TRBD1. J gave up 6 bases and V 5 bases, and 4 bases lay outside the gene matches. The CDR3 runs 14 residues. Germline-derived CDR1 and CDR2 are MNHEY and SVGAGI. Written as DNA, the CDR3 is TGTGCCAGCAGTCTCGACAGGGTGGCCAACGTCCTGACTTTC. Its translation is CASSLDRVANVLTF.

The gene calls are TRBV7-9 and TRBJ1-1; a weak D match, TRBD1 (6 bases). V lost 3 bases and J lost 11, with 10 bases in between. CDR3 size: 11 residues. The germline V gene encodes CDR1 SEHNR and CDR2 FQNEAQ (reference sequence). In DNA, the CDR3 is TGTGCCAGCAGCTTTGACCAGGGGGCTTTCTTT. Amino acid sequence: CASSFDQGAFF.